These T cell receptor beta chains were read from a single sample in a study of beta chain features in type 1 diabetes. Data came from immunoSEQ multiplex PCR; TCRdb stores just in-frame clones and leaves some out. Of about 700,000 clones in the sample, under 15% were seen once. The sample consisted of naive CD4+ T cells from blood. These receptors all come from a man aged 18-30 years with type 1 diabetes. CDR3s include the opening cysteine and the closing phenylalanine or tryptophan. Fields, in order: V gene, J gene, clone size, D gene, CDR3 DNA, CDR3 protein. A D gene is named only where the DNA matches it firmly. The size entry is marked missing in some rows and otherwise reads once, few, many or a size class.

v_call: TRBV30
j_call: TRBJ1-2
clone_size: -
d_call: -
cdr3_nt: TGTGCCTGGATGGACCCGGGGGCCTATGGCTACACCTTC
cdr3_aa: CAWMDPGAYGYTF

v_call: TRBV4-1
j_call: TRBJ2-5
clone_size: few
d_call: TRBD2
cdr3_nt: TGCGCCAGCAGCGAAAGACTAGCGGGGGGGCCTTACCAAGAGACCCAGTACTTC
cdr3_aa: CASSERLAGGPYQETQYF

v_call: TRBV28
j_call: TRBJ1-4
clone_size: -
d_call: TRBD1
cdr3_nt: TGTGCCAGTTTCCCGGGACAGGCGAATGAAAAACTGTTTTTT
cdr3_aa: CASFPGQANEKLFF

v_call: TRBV30
j_call: TRBJ1-5
clone_size: few
d_call: -
cdr3_nt: TGTGCCTGGAGTGTTTCGGACAATCAGCCCCAGCATTTT
cdr3_aa: CAWSVSDNQPQHF

v_call: TRBV4-1
j_call: TRBJ1-3
clone_size: few
d_call: -
cdr3_nt: TGCGCCAGCGCAGTGAGCTCTGGAAACACCATATATTTT
cdr3_aa: CASAVSSGNTIYF

v_call: TRBV9
j_call: TRBJ1-2
clone_size: -
d_call: TRBD1
cdr3_nt: TGTGCCAGCAGCCCCAGGACAGGAAACTATGGCTACACCTTC
cdr3_aa: CASSPRTGNYGYTF

v_call: TRBV30
j_call: TRBJ1-5
clone_size: -
d_call: -
cdr3_nt: TGTGCCTGGAGTGAATATGGGGACCAGCCCCAGCATTTT
cdr3_aa: CAWSEYGDQPQHF

v_call: TRBV5-1
j_call: TRBJ1-2
clone_size: -
d_call: -
cdr3_nt: TGCGCCAGCAGCCCCCTGGGGGGGCTTGGCTATGGCTACACCTTC
cdr3_aa: CASSPLGGLGYGYTF

v_call: TRBV6-5
j_call: TRBJ1-3
clone_size: few
d_call: TRBD1
cdr3_nt: TGTGCCAGCCAGGACAGGGGCTTCTCTGGAAACACCATATATTTT
cdr3_aa: CASQDRGFSGNTIYF

v_call: TRBV6-5
j_call: TRBJ2-7
clone_size: -
d_call: -
cdr3_nt: TGTGCCAGCAGTTACTCGTGGCAGGGAGCCTACGAGCAGTACTTC
cdr3_aa: CASSYSWQGAYEQYF

v_call: TRBV9
j_call: TRBJ1-1
clone_size: -
d_call: -
cdr3_nt: TGTGCCAGCAGCGTAGTCGGAGCCCCCGACACTGAAGCTTTCTTT
cdr3_aa: CASSVVGAPDTEAFF

v_call: TRBV4-1
j_call: TRBJ1-1
clone_size: -
d_call: -
cdr3_nt: TGCGCCAGCAGCCAAGCAGACAGGAACACTGAAGCTTTCTTT
cdr3_aa: CASSQADRNTEAFF

v_call: TRBV5-6
j_call: TRBJ1-6
clone_size: few
d_call: -
cdr3_nt: TGTGCCAGCAGCTCTTTGACAGAAGATAATTCACCCCTCCACTTT
cdr3_aa: CASSSLTEDNSPLHF

v_call: TRBV9
j_call: TRBJ2-3
clone_size: -
d_call: -
cdr3_nt: TGTGCCAGCAGCGTGCAGGGCTACAACACAGATACGCAGTATTTT
cdr3_aa: CASSVQGYNTDTQYF

v_call: TRBV7-7
j_call: TRBJ2-7
clone_size: -
d_call: TRBD1
cdr3_nt: TGTGCTAGCAGCGTCGACAGGGAAAACGAGCAGTACTTC
cdr3_aa: CASSVDRENEQYF

v_call: TRBV5-4
j_call: TRBJ2-7
clone_size: few
d_call: -
cdr3_nt: TGTGCCAGCAGCTTGGATCGGGGTTCCTACGAGCAGTACTTC
cdr3_aa: CASSLDRGSYEQYF

v_call: TRBV4-1
j_call: TRBJ2-2
clone_size: -
d_call: -
cdr3_nt: TGCGCCAGCAGCCAAGATCGGTCGGGGGCGCGGCCCGGGGAGCTGTTTTTT
cdr3_aa: CASSQDRSGARPGELFF

v_call: TRBV25-1
j_call: TRBJ1-4
clone_size: few
d_call: -
cdr3_nt: TGTGCCAGCAGTTATTCAGGAACTGAAAAACTGTTTTTT
cdr3_aa: CASSYSGTEKLFF

v_call: TRBV10-3
j_call: TRBJ1-5
clone_size: few
d_call: -
cdr3_nt: TGTGCCATCAGCCATGGGGACGGGTTTCACAATCAGCCCCAGCATTTT
cdr3_aa: CAISHGDGFHNQPQHF

v_call: TRBV10-3
j_call: TRBJ2-3
clone_size: -
d_call: -
cdr3_nt: TGTGCCATCAGTGACACATCGAACACAGATACGCAGTATTTT
cdr3_aa: CAISDTSNTDTQYF

v_call: TRBV28
j_call: TRBJ2-7
clone_size: -
d_call: -
cdr3_nt: TGTGCCAGCAGTCGCAGGACGGGGGTGGGGAACGAGCAGTACTTC
cdr3_aa: CASSRRTGVGNEQYF

v_call: TRBV7-2
j_call: TRBJ2-3
clone_size: few
d_call: TRBD2
cdr3_nt: TGTGCCAGCAGTCGAGGGAGGGCAGATACGCAGTATTTT
cdr3_aa: CASSRGRADTQYF

v_call: TRBV29-1
j_call: TRBJ1-2
clone_size: -
d_call: -
cdr3_nt: TGCAGCGTTGAAGATGACGGAGAGGATGGCTACACCTTC
cdr3_aa: CSVEDDGEDGYTF

v_call: TRBV11-3
j_call: TRBJ2-7
clone_size: -
d_call: -
cdr3_nt: TGTGCCAGCAGCTTGGGCGATGCGAGTTCCTACGAGCAGTACTTC
cdr3_aa: CASSLGDASSYEQYF

v_call: TRBV5-1
j_call: TRBJ2-3
clone_size: few
d_call: -
cdr3_nt: TGCGCCAGCAGCTTGGACGGCACCCGCACAGATACGCAGTATTTT
cdr3_aa: CASSLDGTRTDTQYF

v_call: TRBV19
j_call: TRBJ2-7
clone_size: -
d_call: TRBD2
cdr3_nt: TGTGCCAGTAGTCCTCGGCGGGGGGCCCTGGGGAGCGAGCAGTACTTC
cdr3_aa: CASSPRRGALGSEQYF

v_call: TRBV6-6
j_call: TRBJ2-1
clone_size: few
d_call: -
cdr3_nt: TGTGCCAGCAGTTACTCGGAAGATCTAAGACTAGAGGGGTTCTTC
cdr3_aa: CASSYSEDLRLEGFF

v_call: TRBV18
j_call: TRBJ1-1
clone_size: -
d_call: -
cdr3_nt: TGTGCCAGCTCACTTTCAGGGCTGAACACTGAAGCTTTCTTT
cdr3_aa: CASSLSGLNTEAFF

v_call: TRBV10-3
j_call: TRBJ2-1
clone_size: -
d_call: -
cdr3_nt: TGTGCCATCAGTGAGGTGAGGATGGAGCAGTTCTTC
cdr3_aa: CAISEVRMEQFF

v_call: TRBV7-2
j_call: TRBJ1-1
clone_size: -
d_call: -
cdr3_nt: TGTGCCAGCAGCTTAGGTCGCGGAGAAGCTTTCTTT
cdr3_aa: CASSLGRGEAFF

v_call: TRBV6-5
j_call: TRBJ1-1
clone_size: few
d_call: -
cdr3_nt: TGTGCCAGCAGTTACAACAGACCGAACACTGAAGCTTTCTTT
cdr3_aa: CASSYNRPNTEAFF

v_call: TRBV19
j_call: TRBJ2-3
clone_size: few
d_call: -
cdr3_nt: TGTGCCAGTAGCTCGGGGGCCATAGATACGCAGTATTTT
cdr3_aa: CASSSGAIDTQYF

v_call: TRBV7-7
j_call: TRBJ2-5
clone_size: -
d_call: TRBD2
cdr3_nt: TGTGCTAGCAGCCAACTGGGACTAGATCAAGAGACCCAGTACTTC
cdr3_aa: CASSQLGLDQETQYF

v_call: TRBV30
j_call: TRBJ1-4
clone_size: few
d_call: TRBD1
cdr3_nt: TGTGCCTGGAGTCCCGGGACAGGGTTTGAAAAACTGTTTTTT
cdr3_aa: CAWSPGTGFEKLFF

v_call: TRBV23-1
j_call: TRBJ1-2
clone_size: many
d_call: -
cdr3_nt: TGCGCCAGCAGTCAATCATGGCTAGGGGACTATGGCTACACCTTC
cdr3_aa: CASSQSWLGDYGYTF

v_call: TRBV4-1
j_call: TRBJ1-5
clone_size: -
d_call: -
cdr3_nt: TGCGCCAGCAGCCAAGTACAGCCCTGGACAGCGATTAGCAATCAGCCCCAGCATTTT
cdr3_aa: CASSQVQPWTAISNQPQHF

v_call: TRBV6-6
j_call: TRBJ2-5
clone_size: -
d_call: -
cdr3_nt: TGTGCCAGCACCCAGGGGTTACAAGAGACCCAGTACTTC
cdr3_aa: CASTQGLQETQYF

v_call: TRBV4-1
j_call: TRBJ2-1
clone_size: few
d_call: -
cdr3_nt: TGCGCCAGCAGCCAATTTAGAGAGCAGTTCTTC
cdr3_aa: CASSQFREQFF

v_call: TRBV14
j_call: TRBJ2-2
clone_size: many
d_call: TRBD1
cdr3_nt: TGTGCCAGCAGCACATTGGACAGGGCCACCGGGGAGCTGTTTTTT
cdr3_aa: CASSTLDRATGELFF

v_call: TRBV25-1
j_call: TRBJ1-1
clone_size: -
d_call: -
cdr3_nt: TGTGCCAGCAGTGACCCCCTGGGGCTCGCTTTCTTT
cdr3_aa: CASSDPLGLAFF

v_call: TRBV5-4
j_call: TRBJ2-3
clone_size: -
d_call: -
cdr3_nt: TGTGCCAGCAGAGGGGGGCAAGGAGATACGCAGTATTTT
cdr3_aa: CASRGGQGDTQYF

v_call: TRBV29-1
j_call: TRBJ2-3
clone_size: -
d_call: -
cdr3_nt: TGCAGCACCCAGGCCCGTACAGATACGCAGTATTTT
cdr3_aa: CSTQARTDTQYF

v_call: TRBV28
j_call: TRBJ2-7
clone_size: few
d_call: TRBD1
cdr3_nt: TGTGCCAGCAGTCTGGACAGGGGCGCCAACGAGCAGTACTTC
cdr3_aa: CASSLDRGANEQYF

v_call: TRBV30
j_call: TRBJ1-1
clone_size: -
d_call: -
cdr3_nt: TGTGCCTGGAGTAGATCCAGGCTGAACACTGAAGCTTTCTTT
cdr3_aa: CAWSRSRLNTEAFF

v_call: TRBV2
j_call: TRBJ2-3
clone_size: -
d_call: -
cdr3_nt: TGTGCCAGCAGTAACCAGGGGGAGGGAGATACGCAGTATTTT
cdr3_aa: CASSNQGEGDTQYF